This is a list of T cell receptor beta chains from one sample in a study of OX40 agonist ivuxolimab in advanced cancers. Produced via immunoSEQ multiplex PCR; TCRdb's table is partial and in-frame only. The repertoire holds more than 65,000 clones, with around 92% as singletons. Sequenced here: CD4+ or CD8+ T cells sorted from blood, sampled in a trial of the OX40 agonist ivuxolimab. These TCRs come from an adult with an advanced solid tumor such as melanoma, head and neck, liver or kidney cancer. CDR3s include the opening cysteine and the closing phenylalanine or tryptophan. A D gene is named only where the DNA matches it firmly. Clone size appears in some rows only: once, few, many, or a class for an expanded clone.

CDR3nt: TGTGCCAGCAGCCCTCGCCGGACTAGCGGGGGGGCAGATACGCAGTATTTT
CDR3aa: CASSPRRTSGGADTQYF
abundance: .
v_gene: TRBV7-6
d_gene: TRBD2
j_gene: TRBJ2-3

CDR3nt: TGTGCCAGCAGTTGGGCCCTTAACCGGGAGCAGTTCTTC
CDR3aa: CASSWALNREQFF
abundance: .
v_gene: TRBV6-5
d_gene: .
j_gene: TRBJ2-1

CDR3nt: TGCGCCAGCAGCGCCTCCACAGGGCAAGCACCGAAAGAGACCCAGTACTTC
CDR3aa: CASSASTGQAPKETQYF
abundance: .
v_gene: TRBV5-1
d_gene: .
j_gene: TRBJ2-5

CDR3nt: TGCGCCAGCAGCTTGGCCCTGCTAGCGGTCAATGAGCAGTTCTTC
CDR3aa: CASSLALLAVNEQFF
abundance: .
v_gene: TRBV5-1
d_gene: TRBD2
j_gene: TRBJ2-1

CDR3nt: TGTGCCAGCAGTCTATGGCGGACAGAGAACACTGAAGCTTTCTTT
CDR3aa: CASSLWRTENTEAFF
abundance: .
v_gene: TRBV2
d_gene: .
j_gene: TRBJ1-1

CDR3nt: TGTGCCAGCAGTGGGTGGCGGGGGGTAACAGATACGCAGTATTTT
CDR3aa: CASSGWRGVTDTQYF
abundance: .
v_gene: TRBV2
d_gene: TRBD2
j_gene: TRBJ2-3

CDR3nt: TGTGCCAGCAGCACCGGGACAGGGGAATCCTACGAGCAGTACTTC
CDR3aa: CASSTGTGESYEQYF
abundance: .
v_gene: TRBV21-1
d_gene: .
j_gene: TRBJ2-7

CDR3nt: TGTGCCAGCAGTACTAGGGACAGATTGAACACTGAAGCTTTCTTT
CDR3aa: CASSTRDRLNTEAFF
abundance: .
v_gene: TRBV27
d_gene: TRBD1
j_gene: TRBJ1-1

CDR3nt: TGTGCCAGCAGGCCCGTATCTGGCACAGATACGCAGTATTTT
CDR3aa: CASRPVSGTDTQYF
abundance: .
v_gene: TRBV9
d_gene: .
j_gene: TRBJ2-3

CDR3nt: TGTGCCAGCAGCCAAGCACTGACAAGTTATAATTCACCCCTCCACTTT
CDR3aa: CASSQALTSYNSPLHF
abundance: .
v_gene: TRBV14
d_gene: .
j_gene: TRBJ1-6

CDR3nt: TGTGCCAGTAGTACCAGGGGGCGCACAGATACGCAGTATTTT
CDR3aa: CASSTRGRTDTQYF
abundance: .
v_gene: TRBV19
d_gene: TRBD1
j_gene: TRBJ2-3

CDR3nt: TGTGCCAGCAGCTTTGGGGGCGGGGAGCTGTTTTTT
CDR3aa: CASSFGGGELFF
abundance: .
v_gene: TRBV11-2
d_gene: .
j_gene: TRBJ2-2

CDR3nt: TGCGCCAGCAGCTTAGGCGGGAACACCTACGAGCAGTACTTC
CDR3aa: CASSLGGNTYEQYF
abundance: once
v_gene: TRBV5-1
d_gene: .
j_gene: TRBJ2-7

CDR3nt: TGTGCCAGCAGCGTAGGCGGGGCCTCTGGAAACACCATATATTTT
CDR3aa: CASSVGGASGNTIYF
abundance: .
v_gene: TRBV9
d_gene: .
j_gene: TRBJ1-3

CDR3nt: TGTGCCAGCAGCTTCGACGGACCTGAGCAGTTCTTC
CDR3aa: CASSFDGPEQFF
abundance: medium-sized
v_gene: TRBV7-6
d_gene: .
j_gene: TRBJ2-1

CDR3nt: TGTGCCAGCAGTTTATCGAAGAGACAGCTCACCTACGAGCAGTACTTC
CDR3aa: CASSLSKRQLTYEQYF
abundance: .
v_gene: TRBV27
d_gene: .
j_gene: TRBJ2-7

CDR3nt: TGTGCCAGCAGCTTAGGGGGAGGGTATGGCTACACCTTC
CDR3aa: CASSLGGGYGYTF
abundance: .
v_gene: TRBV11-2
d_gene: .
j_gene: TRBJ1-2

CDR3nt: TGTGCCAGCAGCTTATCTAGGGGAAACACCATATATTTT
CDR3aa: CASSLSRGNTIYF
abundance: .
v_gene: TRBV12-1
d_gene: .
j_gene: TRBJ1-3

CDR3nt: TGCGCCAGCAGCCAACTTAGGGGGAATGAGCAGTTCTTC
CDR3aa: CASSQLRGNEQFF
abundance: .
v_gene: TRBV4-3
d_gene: .
j_gene: TRBJ2-1

CDR3nt: TGTGCCATCAGTGAGGCCCTGGGGGGGAACACTGAAGCTTTCTTT
CDR3aa: CAISEALGGNTEAFF
abundance: .
v_gene: TRBV10-3
d_gene: .
j_gene: TRBJ1-1

CDR3nt: TGCGCCAGCAGCCAAGAACCGGACGGTTTCTACGAGCAGTACTTC
CDR3aa: CASSQEPDGFYEQYF
abundance: .
v_gene: TRBV4-1
d_gene: .
j_gene: TRBJ2-7

CDR3nt: TGCGCCAGCACGGGGGGGTATGGCTACACCTTC
CDR3aa: CASTGGYGYTF
abundance: once
v_gene: TRBV10-2
d_gene: .
j_gene: TRBJ1-2

CDR3nt: TGTGCCAGCGCCGCTAGTCCCCCGTACCACGAGCAGTACTTC
CDR3aa: CASAASPPYHEQYF
abundance: .
v_gene: TRBV5-6
d_gene: .
j_gene: TRBJ2-7

CDR3nt: TGTGCCAGCTCGCCGGGGACCCTTGAGCAGTTCTTC
CDR3aa: CASSPGTLEQFF
abundance: .
v_gene: TRBV18
d_gene: .
j_gene: TRBJ2-1

CDR3nt: TGTGCCAGCAGGCCCCGGGACATAAAGACTTATGGCTACACCTTC
CDR3aa: CASRPRDIKTYGYTF
abundance: .
v_gene: TRBV6-4
d_gene: .
j_gene: TRBJ1-2

CDR3nt: TGTGCCAGCAGCTTCAGGGCCCAAAATGAAAAACTGTTTTTT
CDR3aa: CASSFRAQNEKLFF
abundance: .
v_gene: TRBV7-9
d_gene: .
j_gene: TRBJ1-4

CDR3nt: TGTGCCAGCAGCCATGGACAGGGCTGGTTAGAGCAGTACTTC
CDR3aa: CASSHGQGWLEQYF
abundance: .
v_gene: TRBV13
d_gene: TRBD1
j_gene: TRBJ2-7